This T cell receptor (beta chain) was recorded in a study of T cell responses to AZD1222 COVID-19 vaccine. Study background: Second doses were pooled across both intervals (about 4 or about 12 weeks). Study-wide findings and caveats: Clonal diversity may have been underestimated in mostly white British donors. At study baseline, merely a handful of AZD1222 recipients were seropositive. Two AZD1222 doses significantly raised spike-specific TCR breadth and depth over controls.

V dropped 0 bases and J dropped 7 bases, with 9 bases sitting between them. The CDR3 consists of 13 residues. Germline CDR1 is LNHNV and CDR2 is YYDKDF (reference sequence). TCRdb's table, derived via immunoSEQ multiplex PCR, lists solely in-frame clones and lacks some. This repertoire shows under 75,000 clones, about 85% found once; its top ten account for roughly 22%. Comment on this clone: Its antigen is unidentified.

Sequenced here: peripheral blood, sampled on day 0 of AZD1222 vaccination. V gene TRBV15 combines with J gene TRBJ1-2; D is possibly TRBD1 (6 bases). The receptor's source is an adult in good health. The CDR3 DNA sequence: TGTGCCACCAGCAGAGATCCAGGGGCTGGCTACACCTTC. It yields the protein CATSRDPGAGYTF.